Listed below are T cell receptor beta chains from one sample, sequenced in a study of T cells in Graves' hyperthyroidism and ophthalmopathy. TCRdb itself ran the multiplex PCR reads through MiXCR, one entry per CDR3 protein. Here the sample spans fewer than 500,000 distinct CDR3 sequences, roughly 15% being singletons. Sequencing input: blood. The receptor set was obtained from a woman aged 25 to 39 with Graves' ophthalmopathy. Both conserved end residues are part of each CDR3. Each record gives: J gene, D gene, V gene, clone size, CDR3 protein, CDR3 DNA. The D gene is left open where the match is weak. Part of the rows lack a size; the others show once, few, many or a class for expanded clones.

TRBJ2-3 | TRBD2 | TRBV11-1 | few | CASSLVPRGGGTDTQYF | TGTGCCAGCAGCTTAGTGCCCCGGGGGGGCGGCACAGATACGCAGTATTTT
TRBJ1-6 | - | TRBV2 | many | CASRPGSSYNSPLHF | TGTGCCAGCAGACCAGGGAGCTCCTATAATTCACCCCTCCACTTT
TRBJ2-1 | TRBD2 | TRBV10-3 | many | CAISTLWKRELGNEQFF | TGTGCCATCAGTACTCTTTGGAAGCGGGAGTTGGGCAATGAGCAGTTCTTC
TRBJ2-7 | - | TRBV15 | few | CATSRGDLSSYEQYF | TGTGCCACCAGCAGAGGGGACCTTAGCTCCTACGAGCAGTACTTC
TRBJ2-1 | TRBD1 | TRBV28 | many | CASWTGVMHEQFF | TGTGCCAGCTGGACAGGGGTGATGCATGAGCAGTTCTTC
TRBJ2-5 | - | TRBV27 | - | CASSFSQGAWETQYF | TGTGCCAGCAGTTTTTCCCAAGGGGCTTGGGAGACCCAGTACTTC
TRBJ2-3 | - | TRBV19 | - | CASSIGQKLDTQYF | TGTGCCAGTAGTATTGGTCAAAAATTAGATACGCAGTATTTT
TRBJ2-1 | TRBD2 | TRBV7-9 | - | CASSLADVLAGGPNEQFF | TGTGCCAGCAGCTTAGCGGATGTACTAGCGGGGGGGCCTAATGAGCAGTTCTTC
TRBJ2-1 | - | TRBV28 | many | CASTPAEGESSYNEQFF | TGTGCCAGCACCCCCGCGGAGGGGGAGAGCTCCTACAATGAGCAGTTCTTC
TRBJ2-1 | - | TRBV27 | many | CASSFGLSSYNEQFF | TGTGCCAGCAGTTTTGGGCTCAGCTCCTACAATGAGCAGTTCTTC
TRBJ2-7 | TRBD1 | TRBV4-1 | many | CASSHRQGSSYEQYF | TGCGCCAGCAGCCATCGACAGGGCAGCTCCTACGAGCAGTACTTC
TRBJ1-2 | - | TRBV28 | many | CASSLFSVANYGYTF | TGTGCCAGCAGTTTATTCAGTGTTGCTAACTATGGCTACACCTTC
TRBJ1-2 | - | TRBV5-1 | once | CASFEPSGTGPGYTF | TGCGCCAGCTTTGAGCCCAGCGGGACCGGCCCCGGCTACACCTTC
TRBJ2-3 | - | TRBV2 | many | CASRATDTQYF | TGTGCCAGCAGGGCAACAGATACGCAGTATTTT
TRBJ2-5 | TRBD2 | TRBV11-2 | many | CASSLGLAGGVWETQYF | TGTGCCAGCAGCTTAGGTTTAGCGGGGGGGGTTTGGGAGACCCAGTACTTC
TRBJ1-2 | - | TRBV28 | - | CASMRPGGDYGYTF | TGTGCCAGCATGCGCCCCGGGGGGGACTATGGCTACACCTTC
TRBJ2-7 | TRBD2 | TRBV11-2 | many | CASSLRLAGGREQYF | TGTGCCAGCAGCCTACGACTAGCGGGGGGACGCGAGCAGTACTTC
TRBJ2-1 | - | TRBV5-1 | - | CASGPWRGSYNEQFF | TGCGCCAGCGGCCCTTGGCGGGGCTCCTACAATGAGCAGTTCTTC
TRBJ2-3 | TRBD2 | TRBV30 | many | CAWSPGTTKSTDTQYF | TGTGCCTGGAGTCCCGGGACTACCAAGAGCACAGATACGCAGTATTTT
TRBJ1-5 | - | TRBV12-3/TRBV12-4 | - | CASPRWSFSNQPQHF | TGTGCCAGCCCACGCTGGAGCTTTAGCAATCAGCCCCAGCATTTT
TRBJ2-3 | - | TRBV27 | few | CASGFLPGSTDTQYF | TGTGCCAGCGGTTTTCTACCGGGGAGCACAGATACGCAGTATTTT
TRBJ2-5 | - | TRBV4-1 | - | CASSQVLTGGLEAQYF | TGCGCCAGCAGCCAAGTCTTAACGGGGGGCCTAGAGGCCCAGTACTTC
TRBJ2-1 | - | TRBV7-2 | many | CASSARTANEQFF | TGTGCCAGCAGCGCACGGACGGCCAATGAGCAGTTCTTC
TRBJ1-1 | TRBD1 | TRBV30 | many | CAWSNRGTEAFF | TGTGCCTGGAGTAACAGGGGCACTGAAGCTTTCTTT
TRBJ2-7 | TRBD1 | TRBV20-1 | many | CSARDVGQGAGGQYF | TGCAGTGCTAGAGATGTGGGACAGGGGGCAGGTGGGCAGTACTTC
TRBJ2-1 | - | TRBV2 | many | CASSTDVGYNEQFF | TGTGCCAGCAGTACGGATGTGGGCTACAATGAGCAGTTCTTC
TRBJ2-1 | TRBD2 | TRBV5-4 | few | CASSLRLAGGFLSSYNEQFF | TGTGCCAGCAGCCTCCGACTAGCGGGGGGGTTTTTGAGCTCCTACAATGAGCAGTTCTTC
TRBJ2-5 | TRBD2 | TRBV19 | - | CASRGLAGEETQYF | TGTGCCAGTAGAGGACTAGCGGGAGAAGAGACCCAGTACTTC
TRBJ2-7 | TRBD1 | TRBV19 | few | CASSTAGGRYEQYF | TGTGCCAGTAGTACGGCAGGGGGACGCTACGAGCAGTACTTC
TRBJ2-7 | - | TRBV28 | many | CASSLSLPGNEQYF | TGTGCCAGCAGTTTGAGCCTCCCAGGTAACGAGCAGTACTTC
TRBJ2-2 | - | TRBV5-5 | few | CASSQPPFAAGELFF | TGTGCCAGCAGCCAACCCCCCTTTGCGGCCGGGGAGCTGTTTTTT
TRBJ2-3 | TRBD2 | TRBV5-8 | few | CASSLASGGGPPDTQYF | TGTGCCAGCAGTTTGGCTAGCGGGGGGGGACCCCCGGATACGCAGTATTTT
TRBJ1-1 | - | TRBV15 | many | CATSRDRTVAEAFF | TGTGCCACCAGCAGAGATCGGACAGTCGCTGAAGCTTTCTTT